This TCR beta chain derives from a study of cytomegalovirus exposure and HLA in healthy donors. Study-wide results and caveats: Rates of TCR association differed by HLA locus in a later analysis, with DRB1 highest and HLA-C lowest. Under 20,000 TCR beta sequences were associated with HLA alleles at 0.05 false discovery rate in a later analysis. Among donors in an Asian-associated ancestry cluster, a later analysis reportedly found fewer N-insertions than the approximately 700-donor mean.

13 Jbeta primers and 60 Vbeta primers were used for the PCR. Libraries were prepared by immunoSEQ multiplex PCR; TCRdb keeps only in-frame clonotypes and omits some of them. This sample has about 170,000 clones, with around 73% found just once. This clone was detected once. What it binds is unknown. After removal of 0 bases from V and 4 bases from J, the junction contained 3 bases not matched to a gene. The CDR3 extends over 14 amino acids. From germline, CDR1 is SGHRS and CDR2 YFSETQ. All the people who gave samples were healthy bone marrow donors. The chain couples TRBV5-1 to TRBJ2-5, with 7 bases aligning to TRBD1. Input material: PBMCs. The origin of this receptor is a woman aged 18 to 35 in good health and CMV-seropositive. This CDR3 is CASSLGPGGETQYF. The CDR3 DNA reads TGCGCCAGCAGCTTGGGTCCAGGGGGAGAGACCCAGTACTTC.